This T cell receptor beta chain comes out of a study of human T cells and chemical hapten exposure. Study-level information: Affected patients, primarily female, had alopecia areata, totalis or universalis. Study-wide findings and caveats: It was expanded TCRs that formed significantly more large CDR3 similarity clusters than controls did.

J lost 5 bases, V lost 2 bases, and 6 bases had no gene match. The germline V gene has CDR1 SQVTM and CDR2 ANQGSEA. The CDR3 has 13 amino acids. TCRdb recomputed calls from the RACE reads with MiXCR, one row per CDR3 protein. The sample yields some 170,000 distinct CDR3 sequences, about a quarter seen once. Turning to this clonotype: The antigen remains undetermined.

This sample's time point: patch test 3, about 24 weeks after DPC sensitization. This sample's treatment: therapeutic diphenylcyclopropenone sensitization with weekly scalp DPC. The chain has TRBV29-1 and TRBJ2-7; 7 bases fit TRBD1. Sequencing used whole blood, obtained in connection with sensitization to the hapten diphenylcyclopropenone (DPC). This TCR derives from a woman under 30 with alopecia areata. Some clones in this sample may be carry-over from other donors' samples. CDR3 nucleotides: TGCAGCGTTGAAAATGGTCAGGGGGACGAGCAGTACTTC. Protein product: CSVENGQGDEQYF.